The entry below gives a single T cell receptor (beta chain) sequence along with its context. Time point indicated: baseline, week 1 (first vaccination visit). Treatment given: pre-vaccination baseline after standard-of-care therapy. This sample is drawn from a study of a mutant IDH1 vaccine in newly diagnosed glioma. The data were produced by immunoSEQ multiplex PCR, yet TCRdb's version contains in-frame clones alone and is incomplete. This sample has about 67,000 clones, with around 80% found just once. Trimming at V came to 6 bases and at J to 3 bases, leaving 8 bases not matched to a gene. In germline, CDR1 is SGHTA, CDR2 FQGNSA. There are 15 residues in the CDR3.

The sample consisted of peripheral blood mononuclear cells (PBMCs), taken from a glioma patient treated with radiotherapy, temozolomide or both. The clonotype was recovered from a woman aged 18-29 years with glioma. Some clones in this sample may be carry-over from other donors' samples. V is TRBV7-2 and J is TRBJ2-5; 9 nucleotides match TRBD1. The CDR3, as DNA: TGTGCCAGCAGACCTCCGGGACAGGGAAAAGAGACCCAGTACTTC. Translated: CASRPPGQGKETQYF.